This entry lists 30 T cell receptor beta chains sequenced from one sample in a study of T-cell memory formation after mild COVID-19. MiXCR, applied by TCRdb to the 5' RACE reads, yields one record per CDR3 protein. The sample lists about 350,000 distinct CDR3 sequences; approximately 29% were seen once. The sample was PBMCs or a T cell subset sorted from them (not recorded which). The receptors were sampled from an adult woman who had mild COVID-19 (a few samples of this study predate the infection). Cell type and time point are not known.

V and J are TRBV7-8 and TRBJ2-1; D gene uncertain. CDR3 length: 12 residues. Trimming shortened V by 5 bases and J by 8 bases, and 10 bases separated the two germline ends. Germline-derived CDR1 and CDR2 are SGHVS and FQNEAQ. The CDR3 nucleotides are TGTGCCAGCAGCCTCCGGGCCGATGAGCAGTTCTTC. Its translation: CASSLRADEQFF.

CDR3 in amino acids: CASSQDWVGSQPQHF. Here the CDR3 DNA reads TGCGCCAGCAGCCAAGATTGGGTGGGGAGTCAGCCCCAGCATTTT. V is TRBV4-3 and J is TRBJ1-5; D is ambiguous. This CDR3 region has 15 residues. Germline V gene data show CDR1 as LGHNA and CDR2 as YSLEER. V dropped 0 bases and J dropped 6 bases, with 12 bases sitting between them.

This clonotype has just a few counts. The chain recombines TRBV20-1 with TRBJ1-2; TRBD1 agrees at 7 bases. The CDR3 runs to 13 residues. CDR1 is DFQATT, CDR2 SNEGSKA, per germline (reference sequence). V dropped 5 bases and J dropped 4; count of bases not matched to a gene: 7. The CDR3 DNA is TGCAGTGCTGGGGGAGGGGGCGGCTATGGCTACACCTTC. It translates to CSAGGGGGYGYTF.

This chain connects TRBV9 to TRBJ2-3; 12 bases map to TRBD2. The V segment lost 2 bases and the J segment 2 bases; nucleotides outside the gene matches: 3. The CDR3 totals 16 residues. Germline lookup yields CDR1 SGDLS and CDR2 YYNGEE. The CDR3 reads CASSVRLAGATDTQYF. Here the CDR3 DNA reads TGTGCCAGCAGCGTCCGACTAGCGGGGGCCACAGATACGCAGTATTTT. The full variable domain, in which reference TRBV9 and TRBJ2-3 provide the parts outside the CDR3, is DSGVTQTPKHLITATGQRVTLRCSPRSGDLSVYWYQQSLDQGLQFLIQYYNGEERAKGNILERFSAQQFPDLHSELNLSSLELGDSALYFCASSVRLAGATDTQYFGPGTRLTVL.

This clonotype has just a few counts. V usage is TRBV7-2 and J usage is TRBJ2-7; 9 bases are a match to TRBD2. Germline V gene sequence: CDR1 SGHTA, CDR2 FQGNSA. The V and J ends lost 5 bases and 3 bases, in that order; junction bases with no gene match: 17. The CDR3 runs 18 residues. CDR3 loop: CASSLKALAGAPDYEQYF. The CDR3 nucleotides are TGTGCCAGCAGCCTGAAGGCATTAGCGGGGGCACCCGACTACGAGCAGTACTTC.

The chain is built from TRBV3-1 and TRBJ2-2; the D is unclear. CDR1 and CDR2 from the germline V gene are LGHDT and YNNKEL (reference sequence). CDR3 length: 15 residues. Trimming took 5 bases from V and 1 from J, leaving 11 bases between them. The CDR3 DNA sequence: TGTGCCAGCAGCAGTGGGTCAAGGAACACCGGGGAGCTGTTTTTT. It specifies CASSSGSRNTGELFF.

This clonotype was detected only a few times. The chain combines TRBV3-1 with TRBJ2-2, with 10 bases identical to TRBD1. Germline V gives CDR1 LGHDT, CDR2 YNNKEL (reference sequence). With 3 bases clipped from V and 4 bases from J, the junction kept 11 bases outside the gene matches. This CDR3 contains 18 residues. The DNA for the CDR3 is TGTGCCAGCAGCCAGGGGGGGACAGGGGCGACGGGCACCGGGGAGCTGTTTTTT. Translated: CASSQGGTGATGTGELFF.

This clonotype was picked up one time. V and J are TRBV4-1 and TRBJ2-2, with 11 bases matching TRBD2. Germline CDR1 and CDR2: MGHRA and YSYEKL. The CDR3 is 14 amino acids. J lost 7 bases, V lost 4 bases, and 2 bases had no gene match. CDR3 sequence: CASSLGTSGGELFF. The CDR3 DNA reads TGCGCCAGCAGCCTCGGGACTAGCGGCGGGGAGCTGTTTTTT.

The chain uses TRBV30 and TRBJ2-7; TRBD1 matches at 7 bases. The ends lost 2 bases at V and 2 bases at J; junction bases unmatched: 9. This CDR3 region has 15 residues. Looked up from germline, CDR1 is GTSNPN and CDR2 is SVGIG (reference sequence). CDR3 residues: CAWSFRGSPPYEQYF. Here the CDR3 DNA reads TGTGCCTGGAGTTTCAGGGGGAGTCCGCCCTACGAGCAGTACTTC.

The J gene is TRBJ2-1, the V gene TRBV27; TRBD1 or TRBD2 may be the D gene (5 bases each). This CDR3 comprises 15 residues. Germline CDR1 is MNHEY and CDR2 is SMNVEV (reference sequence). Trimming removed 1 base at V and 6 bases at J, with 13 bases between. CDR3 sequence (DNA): TGTGCCAGCAGTTTATACACGACGAGGGGCAATGAGCAGTTCTTC. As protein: CASSLYTTRGNEQFF.

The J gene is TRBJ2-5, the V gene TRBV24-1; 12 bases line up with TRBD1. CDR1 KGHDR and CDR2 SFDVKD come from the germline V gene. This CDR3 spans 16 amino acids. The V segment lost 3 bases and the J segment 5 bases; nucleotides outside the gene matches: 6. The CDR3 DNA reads TGTGCCACCAGTGATCTCGGGACAGGGGGCGCGGAGACCCAGTACTTC. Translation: CATSDLGTGGAETQYF.

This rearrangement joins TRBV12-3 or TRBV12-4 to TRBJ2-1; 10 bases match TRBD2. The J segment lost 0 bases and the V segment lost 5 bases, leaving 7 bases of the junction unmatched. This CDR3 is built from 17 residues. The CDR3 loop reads CASSISSGSFSYNEQFF. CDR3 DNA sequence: TGTGCCAGCAGTATATCTAGCGGGAGTTTCTCCTACAATGAGCAGTTCTTC.

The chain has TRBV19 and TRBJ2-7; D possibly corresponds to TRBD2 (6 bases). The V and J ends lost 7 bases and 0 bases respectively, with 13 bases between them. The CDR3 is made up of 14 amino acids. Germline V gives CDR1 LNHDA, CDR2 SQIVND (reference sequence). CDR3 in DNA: TGTGCCAGTAAGGCTAGCGCGAGCTCCTACGAGCAGTACTTC. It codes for CASKASASSYEQYF.

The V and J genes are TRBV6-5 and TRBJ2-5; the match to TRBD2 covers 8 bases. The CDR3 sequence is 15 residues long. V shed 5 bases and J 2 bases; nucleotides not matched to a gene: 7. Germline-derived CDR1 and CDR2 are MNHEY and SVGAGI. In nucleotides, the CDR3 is TGTGCCAGCAGTCCCCGGGTAGCGGGACAAGAGACCCAGTACTTC. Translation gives CASSPRVAGQETQYF.

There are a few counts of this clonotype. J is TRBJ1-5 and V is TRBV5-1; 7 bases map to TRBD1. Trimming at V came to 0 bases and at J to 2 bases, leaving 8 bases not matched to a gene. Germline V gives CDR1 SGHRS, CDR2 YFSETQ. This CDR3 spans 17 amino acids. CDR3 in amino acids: CASSLGEGASGNQPQHF. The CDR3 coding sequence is TGCGCCAGCAGCTTGGGAGAGGGGGCCTCCGGCAATCAGCCCCAGCATTTT. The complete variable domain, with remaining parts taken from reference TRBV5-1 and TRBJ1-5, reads KAGVTQTPRYLIKTRGQQVTLSCSPISGHRSVSWYQQTPGQGLQFLFEYFSETQRNKGNFPGRFSGRQFSNSRSEMNVSTLELGDSALYLCASSLGEGASGNQPQHFGDGTRLSIL.

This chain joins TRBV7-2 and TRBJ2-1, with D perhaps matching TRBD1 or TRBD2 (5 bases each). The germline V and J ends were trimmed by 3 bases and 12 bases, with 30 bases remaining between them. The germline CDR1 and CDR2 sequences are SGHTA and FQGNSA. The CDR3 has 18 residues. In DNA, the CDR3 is TGTGCCAGCAGCTTCCATTTCGGCTGGGGCGGGCTTACTGACAGGCAGTTCTTC. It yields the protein CASSFHFGWGGLTDRQFF.

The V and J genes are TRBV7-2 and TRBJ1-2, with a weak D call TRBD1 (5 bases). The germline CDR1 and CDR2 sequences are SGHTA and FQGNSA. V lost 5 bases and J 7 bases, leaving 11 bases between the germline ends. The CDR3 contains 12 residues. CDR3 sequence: CASSPQGFGYTF. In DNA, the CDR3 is TGTGCCAGCAGCCCTCAGGGATTTGGCTACACCTTC.

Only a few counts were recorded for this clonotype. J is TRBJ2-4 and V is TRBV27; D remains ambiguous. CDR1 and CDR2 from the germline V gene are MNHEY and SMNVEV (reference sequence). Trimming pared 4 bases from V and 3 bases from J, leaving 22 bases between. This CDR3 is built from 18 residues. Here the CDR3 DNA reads TGTGCCAGCAGTTGGTCAGGAGATCGGACGCTGGGCAAAAACATTCAGTACTTC. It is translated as CASSWSGDRTLGKNIQYF.

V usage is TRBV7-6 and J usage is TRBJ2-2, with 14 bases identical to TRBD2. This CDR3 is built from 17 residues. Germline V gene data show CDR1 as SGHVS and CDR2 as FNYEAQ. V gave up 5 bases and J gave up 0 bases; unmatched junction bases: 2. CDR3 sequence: CASSQTSGGANTGELFF. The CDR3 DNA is TGTGCCAGCAGCCAGACTAGCGGGGGGGCGAACACCGGGGAGCTGTTTTTT.

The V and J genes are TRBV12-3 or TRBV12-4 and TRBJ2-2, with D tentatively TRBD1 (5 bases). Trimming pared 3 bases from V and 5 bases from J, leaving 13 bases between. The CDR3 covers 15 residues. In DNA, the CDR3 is TGTGCCAGCAGTTTCTGGCAGGGATGGACCGGGGAGCTGTTTTTT. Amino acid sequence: CASSFWQGWTGELFF.

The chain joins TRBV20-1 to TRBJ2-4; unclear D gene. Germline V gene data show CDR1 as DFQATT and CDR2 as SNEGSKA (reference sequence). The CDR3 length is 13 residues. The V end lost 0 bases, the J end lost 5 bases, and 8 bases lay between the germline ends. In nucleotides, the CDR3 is TGCAGTGCTAGAGATACGACGGAAAACATTCAGTACTTC. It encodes CSARDTTENIQYF.

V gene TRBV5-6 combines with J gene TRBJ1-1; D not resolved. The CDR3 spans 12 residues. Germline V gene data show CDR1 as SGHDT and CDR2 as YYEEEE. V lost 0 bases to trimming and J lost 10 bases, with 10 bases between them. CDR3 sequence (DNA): TGTGCCAGCAGCTTGGGAGTCCTGCGAGCTTTCTTT. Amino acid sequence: CASSLGVLRAFF. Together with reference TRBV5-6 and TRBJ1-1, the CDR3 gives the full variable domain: DAGVTQSPTHLIKTRGQQVTLRCSPKSGHDTVSWYQQALGQGPQFIFQYYEEEERQRGNFPDRFSGHQFPNYSSELNVNALLLGDSALYLCASSLGVLRAFFGQGTRLTVV.

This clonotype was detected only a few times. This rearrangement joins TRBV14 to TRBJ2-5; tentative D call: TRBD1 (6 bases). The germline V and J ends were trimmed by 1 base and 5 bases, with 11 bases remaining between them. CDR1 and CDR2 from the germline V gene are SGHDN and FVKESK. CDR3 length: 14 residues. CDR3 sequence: CASSQGGGTETQYF. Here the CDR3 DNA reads TGTGCCAGCAGCCAAGGAGGGGGTACGGAGACCCAGTACTTC.

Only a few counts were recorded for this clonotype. The CDR3 region is CASSQDSEGIEQYF. CDR3 nucleotides: TGTGCCAGCAGCCAAGATTCGGAGGGGATTGAGCAGTACTTC. V usage is TRBV14 and J usage is TRBJ2-7; possible D gene TRBD2, 6 bases. The V gene lost 0 bases and the J gene lost 7 bases, with 13 bases spanning the gap. This CDR3 spans 14 amino acids. Per the germline V gene, CDR1 is SGHDN and CDR2 is FVKESK.

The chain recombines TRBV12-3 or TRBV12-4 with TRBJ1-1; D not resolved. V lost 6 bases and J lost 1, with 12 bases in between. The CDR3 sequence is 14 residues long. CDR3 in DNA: TGTGCCAGCAGCGGAACAGAGGGGAACACTGAAGCTTTCTTT. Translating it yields CASSGTEGNTEAFF.

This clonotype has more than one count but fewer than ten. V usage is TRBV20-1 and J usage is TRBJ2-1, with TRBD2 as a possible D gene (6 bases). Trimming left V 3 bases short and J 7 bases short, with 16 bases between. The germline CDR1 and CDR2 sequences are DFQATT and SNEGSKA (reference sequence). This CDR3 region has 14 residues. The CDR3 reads CSARGGNWVNEQFF. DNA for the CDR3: TGCAGTGCTAGGGGGGGAAACTGGGTAAATGAGCAGTTCTTC.

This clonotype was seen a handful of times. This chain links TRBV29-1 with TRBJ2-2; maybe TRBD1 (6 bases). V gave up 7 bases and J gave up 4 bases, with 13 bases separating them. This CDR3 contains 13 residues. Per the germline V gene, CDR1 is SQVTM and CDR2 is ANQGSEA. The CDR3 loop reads CSGGGGSTGELFF. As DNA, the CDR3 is TGCAGCGGGGGTGGGGGCAGCACCGGGGAGCTGTTTTTT.

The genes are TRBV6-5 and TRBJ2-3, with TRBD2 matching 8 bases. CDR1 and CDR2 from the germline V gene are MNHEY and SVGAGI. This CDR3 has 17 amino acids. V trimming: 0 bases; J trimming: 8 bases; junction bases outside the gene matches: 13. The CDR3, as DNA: TGTGCCAGCAGTTACTCGTCGTTAGCGGGATGGTCGGGTACGCAGTATTTT. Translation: CASSYSSLAGWSGTQYF.

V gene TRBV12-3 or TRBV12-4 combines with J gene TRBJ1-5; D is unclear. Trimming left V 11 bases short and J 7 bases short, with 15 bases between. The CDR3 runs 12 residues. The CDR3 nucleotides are TGTGCCTGGAGTTCAGGATCCCAGCCCCAGCATTTT. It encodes CAWSSGSQPQHF.

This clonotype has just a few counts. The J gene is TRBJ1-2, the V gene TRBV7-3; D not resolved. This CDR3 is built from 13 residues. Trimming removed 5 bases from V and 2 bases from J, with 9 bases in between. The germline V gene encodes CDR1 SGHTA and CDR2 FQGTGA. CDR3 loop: CASSQGWNYGYTF. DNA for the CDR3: TGTGCCAGCAGCCAAGGGTGGAACTATGGCTACACCTTC.